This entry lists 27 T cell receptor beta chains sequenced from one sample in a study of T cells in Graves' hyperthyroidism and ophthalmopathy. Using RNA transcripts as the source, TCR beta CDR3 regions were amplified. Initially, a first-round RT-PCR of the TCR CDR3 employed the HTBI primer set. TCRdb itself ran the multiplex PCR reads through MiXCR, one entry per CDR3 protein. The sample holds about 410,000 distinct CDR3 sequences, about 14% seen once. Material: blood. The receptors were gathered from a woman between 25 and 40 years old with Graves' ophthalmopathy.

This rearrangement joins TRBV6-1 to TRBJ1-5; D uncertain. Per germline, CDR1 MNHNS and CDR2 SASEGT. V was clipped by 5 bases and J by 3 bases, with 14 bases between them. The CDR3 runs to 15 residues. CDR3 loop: CASSTRGGVNQPQHF. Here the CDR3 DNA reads TGTGCCAGCAGTACCCGAGGTGGGGTCAATCAGCCCCAGCATTTT.

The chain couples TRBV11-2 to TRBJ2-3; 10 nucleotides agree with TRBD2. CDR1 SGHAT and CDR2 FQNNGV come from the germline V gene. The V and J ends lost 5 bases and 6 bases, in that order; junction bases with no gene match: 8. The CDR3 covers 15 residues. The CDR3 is CASSLQREGPDTQYF. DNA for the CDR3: TGTGCCAGCAGCCTCCAGCGGGAGGGGCCGGATACGCAGTATTTT.

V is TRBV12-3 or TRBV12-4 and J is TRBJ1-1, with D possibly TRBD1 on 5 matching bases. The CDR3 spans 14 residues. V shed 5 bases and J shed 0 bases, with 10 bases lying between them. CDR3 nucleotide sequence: TGTGCCAGCAGTGTCAGGGCCATGAACACTGAAGCTTTCTTT. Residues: CASSVRAMNTEAFF.

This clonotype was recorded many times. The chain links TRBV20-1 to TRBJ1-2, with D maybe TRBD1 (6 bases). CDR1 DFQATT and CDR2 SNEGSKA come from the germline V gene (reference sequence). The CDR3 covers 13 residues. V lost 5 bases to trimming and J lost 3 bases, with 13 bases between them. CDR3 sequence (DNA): TGCAGTGCTGAGGGGGGGCAGTACTATGGCTACACCTTC. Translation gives CSAEGGQYYGYTF.

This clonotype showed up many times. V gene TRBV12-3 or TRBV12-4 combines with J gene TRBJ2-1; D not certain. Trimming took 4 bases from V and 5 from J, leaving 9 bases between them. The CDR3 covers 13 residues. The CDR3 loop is CASSSPVHNEQFF. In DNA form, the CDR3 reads TGTGCCAGCAGTTCCCCGGTTCACAATGAGCAGTTCTTC.

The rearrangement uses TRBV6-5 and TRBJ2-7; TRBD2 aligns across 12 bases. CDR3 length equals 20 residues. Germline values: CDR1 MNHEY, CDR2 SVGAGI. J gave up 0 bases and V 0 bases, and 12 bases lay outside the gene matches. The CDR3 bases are TGTGCCAGCAGTTACTCCCCTACTAGCGGGGGGCCTAAAAGCTCCTACGAGCAGTACTTC. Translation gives CASSYSPTSGGPKSSYEQYF.

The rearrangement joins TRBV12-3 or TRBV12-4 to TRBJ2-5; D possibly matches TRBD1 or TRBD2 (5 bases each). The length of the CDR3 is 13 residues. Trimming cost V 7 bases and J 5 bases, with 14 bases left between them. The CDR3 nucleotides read TGTGCCAGCACCCCAGGGAGTACGGAGACCCAGTACTTC. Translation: CASTPGSTETQYF.

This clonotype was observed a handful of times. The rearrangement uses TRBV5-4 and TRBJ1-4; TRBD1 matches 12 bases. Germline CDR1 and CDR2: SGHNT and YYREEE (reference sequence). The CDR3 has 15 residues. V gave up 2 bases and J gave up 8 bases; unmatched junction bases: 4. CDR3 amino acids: CASSFTGQGAEKLFF. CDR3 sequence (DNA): TGTGCCAGCAGCTTCACGGGACAGGGGGCCGAAAAACTGTTTTTT.

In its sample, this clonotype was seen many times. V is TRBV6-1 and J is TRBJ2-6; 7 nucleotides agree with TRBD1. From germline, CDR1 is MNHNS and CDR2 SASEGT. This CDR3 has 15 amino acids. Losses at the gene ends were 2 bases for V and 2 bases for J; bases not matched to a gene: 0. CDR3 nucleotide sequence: TGTGCCAGCAGTGAACAGGGGGCTGGGGCCAACGTCCTGACTTTC. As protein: CASSEQGAGANVLTF.

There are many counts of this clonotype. CDR3 residues: CASSLAGGHWETQYF. CDR3 nucleotide sequence: TGTGCCAGCAGCTTAGCGGGGGGGCATTGGGAGACCCAGTACTTC. The J gene is TRBJ2-5, the V gene TRBV7-6; perhaps TRBD2 as D (7 bases). Per germline, CDR1 SGHVS and CDR2 FNYEAQ. V gave up 0 bases and J gave up 5 bases, with 13 bases separating them. The CDR3 totals 15 residues. Variable domain in full (rest from reference TRBV7-6 and TRBJ2-5): GAGVSQSPRYKVTKRGQDVALRCDPISGHVSLYWYRQALGQGPEFLTYFNYEAQQDKSGLPNDRFSAERPEGSISTLTIQRTEQRDSAMYRCASSLAGGHWETQYFGPGTRLLVL.

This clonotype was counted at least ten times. DNA for the CDR3: TGTGCCAGCAGTCCAACAGGGGGATTGGGAAACACCATATATTTT. It translates to CASSPTGGLGNTIYF. The V gene is TRBV6-1, the J gene TRBJ1-3; 8 bases match TRBD1. Germline lookup yields CDR1 MNHNS and CDR2 SASEGT. This CDR3 has 15 residues. V shed 5 bases and J 4 bases; nucleotides not matched to a gene: 7.

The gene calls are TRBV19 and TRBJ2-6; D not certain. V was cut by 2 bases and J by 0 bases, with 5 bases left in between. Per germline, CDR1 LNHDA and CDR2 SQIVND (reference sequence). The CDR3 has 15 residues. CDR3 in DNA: TGTGCCAGTAGTATATCGTCCTCTGGGGCCAACGTCCTGACTTTC. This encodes CASSISSSGANVLTF.

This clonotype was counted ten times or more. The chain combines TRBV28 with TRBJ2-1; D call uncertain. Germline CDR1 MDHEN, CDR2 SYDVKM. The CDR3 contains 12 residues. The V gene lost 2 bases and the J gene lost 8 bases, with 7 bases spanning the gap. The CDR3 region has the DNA TGTGCCAGCAGTTTACTCCGTGATGAGCAGTTCTTC. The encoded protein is CASSLLRDEQFF.

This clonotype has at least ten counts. The DNA of the CDR3 is TGTGCCAGCAGCCCCGGGACAGGGGCCTATGGCTACACCTTC. It codes for CASSPGTGAYGYTF. The rearrangement uses TRBV7-2 and TRBJ1-2, with 10 positions matching TRBD1. Germline loops: CDR1 SGHTA, CDR2 FQGNSA. After removal of 5 bases from V and 4 bases from J, the junction contained 4 bases not matched to a gene. CDR3 length equals 14 residues.

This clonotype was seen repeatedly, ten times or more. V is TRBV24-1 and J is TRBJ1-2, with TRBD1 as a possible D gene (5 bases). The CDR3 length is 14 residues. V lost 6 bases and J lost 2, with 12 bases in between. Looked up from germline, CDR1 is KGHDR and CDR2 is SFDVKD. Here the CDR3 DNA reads TGTGCCACCAGTTACGATGACAGAAACTATGGCTACACCTTC. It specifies CATSYDDRNYGYTF.

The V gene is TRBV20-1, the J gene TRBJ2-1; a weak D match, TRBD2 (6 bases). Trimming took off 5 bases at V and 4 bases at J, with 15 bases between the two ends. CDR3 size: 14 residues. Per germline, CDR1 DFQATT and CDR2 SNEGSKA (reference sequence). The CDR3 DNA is TGCAGTGCTTCCGGGAGCTCGGGATACAATGAGCAGTTCTTC. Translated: CSASGSSGYNEQFF.

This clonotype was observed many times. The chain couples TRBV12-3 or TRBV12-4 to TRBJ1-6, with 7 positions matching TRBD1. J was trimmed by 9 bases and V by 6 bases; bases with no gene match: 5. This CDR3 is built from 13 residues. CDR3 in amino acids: CASSDRVASPLHF. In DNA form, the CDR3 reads TGTGCCAGCAGCGACAGGGTCGCTTCACCCCTCCACTTT.

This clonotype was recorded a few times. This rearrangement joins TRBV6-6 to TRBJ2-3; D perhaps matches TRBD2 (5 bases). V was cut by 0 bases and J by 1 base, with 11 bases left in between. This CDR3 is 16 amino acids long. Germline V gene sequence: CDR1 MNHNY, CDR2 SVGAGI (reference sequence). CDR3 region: CASSYSSGSRTDTQYF. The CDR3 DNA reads TGTGCCAGCAGTTACTCCTCGGGGAGTCGCACAGATACGCAGTATTTT.

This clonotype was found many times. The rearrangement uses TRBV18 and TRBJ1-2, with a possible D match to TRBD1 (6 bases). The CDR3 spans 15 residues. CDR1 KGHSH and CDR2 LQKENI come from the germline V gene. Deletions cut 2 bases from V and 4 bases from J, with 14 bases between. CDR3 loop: CASSPETGLVYGYTF. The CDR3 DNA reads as TGTGCCAGCTCACCAGAGACAGGTCTTGTCTATGGCTACACCTTC.

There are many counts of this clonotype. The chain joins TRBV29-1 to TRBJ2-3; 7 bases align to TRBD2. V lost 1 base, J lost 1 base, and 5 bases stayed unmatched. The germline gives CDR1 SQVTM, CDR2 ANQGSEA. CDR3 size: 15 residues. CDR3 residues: CSVEGPREGTDTQYF. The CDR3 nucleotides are TGCAGCGTTGAAGGCCCCCGGGAGGGCACAGATACGCAGTATTTT.

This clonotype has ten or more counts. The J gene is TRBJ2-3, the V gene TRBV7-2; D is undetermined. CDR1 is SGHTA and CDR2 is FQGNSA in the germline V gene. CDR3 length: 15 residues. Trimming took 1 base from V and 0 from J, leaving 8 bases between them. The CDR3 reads CASSLGAVSTDTQYF. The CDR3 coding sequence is TGTGCCAGCAGCTTAGGCGCCGTAAGCACAGATACGCAGTATTTT. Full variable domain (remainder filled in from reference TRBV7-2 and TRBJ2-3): GAGVSQSPSNKVTEKGKDVELRCDPISGHTALYWYRQSLGQGLEFLIYFQGNSAPDKSGLPSDRFSAERTGGSVSTLTIQRTQQEDSAVYLCASSLGAVSTDTQYFGPGTRLTVL.

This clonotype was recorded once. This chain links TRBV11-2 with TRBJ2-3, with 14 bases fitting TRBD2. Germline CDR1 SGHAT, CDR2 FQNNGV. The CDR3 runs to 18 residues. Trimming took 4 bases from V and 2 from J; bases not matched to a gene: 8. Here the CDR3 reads CASSSRLAGGPVTDTQYF. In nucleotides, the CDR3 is TGTGCCAGCAGCTCAAGACTAGCGGGGGGGCCTGTCACAGATACGCAGTATTTT.

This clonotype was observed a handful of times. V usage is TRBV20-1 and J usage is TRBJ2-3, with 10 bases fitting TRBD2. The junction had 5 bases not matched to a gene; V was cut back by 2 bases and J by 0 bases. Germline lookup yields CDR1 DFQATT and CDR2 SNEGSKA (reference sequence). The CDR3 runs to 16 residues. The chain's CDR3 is CSARSTSGVSTDTQYF. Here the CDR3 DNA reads TGCAGTGCTAGAAGCACTAGCGGGGTTAGCACAGATACGCAGTATTTT.

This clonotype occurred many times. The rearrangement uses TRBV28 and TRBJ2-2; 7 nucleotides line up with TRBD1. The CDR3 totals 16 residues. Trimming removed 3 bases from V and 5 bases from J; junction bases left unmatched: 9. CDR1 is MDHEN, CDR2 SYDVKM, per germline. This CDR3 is CASSFTGTESTGELFF. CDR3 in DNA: TGTGCCAGCAGTTTCACCGGGACAGAGAGTACCGGGGAGCTGTTTTTT.

The CDR3 sequence is CASSEVRFEQFF. CDR3 nucleotides: TGTGCCAGCAGTGAAGTGCGATTTGAGCAGTTCTTC. The chain couples TRBV6-1 to TRBJ2-1; D not resolved. This CDR3 is built from 12 residues. Trimming removed 1 base from V and 9 bases from J, with 7 bases in between. Germline V gives CDR1 MNHNS, CDR2 SASEGT.

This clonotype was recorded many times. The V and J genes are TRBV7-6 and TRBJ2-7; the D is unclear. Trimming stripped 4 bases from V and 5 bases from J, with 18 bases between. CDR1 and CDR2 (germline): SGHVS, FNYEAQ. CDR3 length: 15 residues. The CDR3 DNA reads TGTGCCAGCAGCTCGGCTCCCGGGTTCTGGAACGAGCAGTACTTC. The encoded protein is CASSSAPGFWNEQYF.

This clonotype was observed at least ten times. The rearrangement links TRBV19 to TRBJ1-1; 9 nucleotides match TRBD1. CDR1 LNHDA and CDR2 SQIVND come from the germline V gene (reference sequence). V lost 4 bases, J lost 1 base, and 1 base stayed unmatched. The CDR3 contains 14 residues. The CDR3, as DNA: TGTGCCAGTAGTACGGGACAGGGGAACACTGAAGCTTTCTTT. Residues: CASSTGQGNTEAFF.